Listed below are T cell receptor beta chains from one sample, sequenced in a study of Graves' ophthalmopathy and Graves' hyperthyroidism. One entry per CDR3 protein results from TCRdb running MiXCR on the multiplex PCR reads. The sample comprises roughly 700,000 distinct CDR3 sequences, roughly 40% of which are singletons, and roughly 46% rests with the top ten. The sequenced sample consisted of peripheral blood. The receptors stem from an adult man with Graves' ophthalmopathy. CDR3s include the opening cysteine and the closing phenylalanine or tryptophan. D genes are given only for firm matches. Rows give clone size only sometimes, using once, few, many, or a class for an expanded clone.

clone size: -
D gene: TRBD1
V gene: TRBV20-1
J gene: TRBJ1-1
CDR3 protein: CSARDRDRGPEAFF
CDR3 DNA: TGCAGTGCTAGAGATCGCGACAGGGGACCTGAAGCTTTCTTT

clone size: few
D gene: -
V gene: TRBV7-2
J gene: TRBJ2-5
CDR3 protein: CASSQRRGQQETQYF
CDR3 DNA: TGTGCCAGCAGCCAACGCAGGGGCCAGCAAGAGACCCAGTACTTC

clone size: many
D gene: TRBD1
V gene: TRBV7-9
J gene: TRBJ1-1
CDR3 protein: CASRLIGQGAQAFF
CDR3 DNA: TGTGCCAGCAGGTTAATCGGACAGGGGGCACAGGCTTTCTTT

clone size: -
D gene: -
V gene: TRBV20-1
J gene: TRBJ2-2
CDR3 protein: CSARAGRNTGELFF
CDR3 DNA: TGCAGTGCTAGGGCGGGGCGGAACACCGGGGAGCTGTTTTTT

clone size: many
D gene: -
V gene: TRBV19
J gene: TRBJ1-1
CDR3 protein: CATYDSRRTEAFF
CDR3 DNA: TGTGCCACCTATGACAGTAGGCGGACTGAAGCTTTCTTT

clone size: -
D gene: TRBD1
V gene: TRBV7-3
J gene: TRBJ1-1
CDR3 protein: CASSLARTGNSEAFF
CDR3 DNA: TGTGCCAGCAGTTTAGCCCGGACAGGGAACTCTGAAGCTTTCTTT

clone size: once
D gene: TRBD1
V gene: TRBV25-1
J gene: TRBJ2-5
CDR3 protein: CAAQQGQWETQYF
CDR3 DNA: TGTGCCGCCCAACAGGGGCAGTGGGAGACCCAGTACTTC

clone size: -
D gene: -
V gene: TRBV5-4
J gene: TRBJ2-6
CDR3 protein: CASSLESWANVLTF
CDR3 DNA: TGTGCCAGCAGCTTGGAGTCTTGGGCCAACGTCCTGACTTTC

clone size: -
D gene: -
V gene: TRBV25-1
J gene: TRBJ2-2
CDR3 protein: CASSFRQGGYSNTGELFF
CDR3 DNA: TGTGCCAGCAGTTTTCGTCAGGGGGGGTATTCGAACACCGGGGAGCTGTTTTTT

clone size: -
D gene: TRBD2
V gene: TRBV11-1
J gene: TRBJ2-2
CDR3 protein: CASSSLGTTNTGELFF
CDR3 DNA: TGTGCCAGCAGCTCCCTAGGGACTACGAACACCGGGGAGCTGTTTTTT

clone size: -
D gene: TRBD1
V gene: TRBV7-4
J gene: TRBJ1-5
CDR3 protein: CASSLAGQGDSNQPQHF
CDR3 DNA: TGTGCCAGCAGCTTGGCGGGACAGGGGGATAGCAATCAGCCCCAGCATTTT

clone size: -
D gene: -
V gene: TRBV12-3/TRBV12-4
J gene: TRBJ1-6
CDR3 protein: CASRARQNSPLHF
CDR3 DNA: TGTGCCAGCAGGGCAAGACAGAATTCACCCCTCCACTTT

clone size: -
D gene: TRBD1
V gene: TRBV11-2
J gene: TRBJ1-1
CDR3 protein: CASTLGQARVQAFF
CDR3 DNA: TGTGCCAGCACCCTAGGACAGGCCCGAGTGCAAGCTTTCTTT

clone size: few
D gene: -
V gene: TRBV6-6
J gene: TRBJ1-5
CDR3 protein: CASSYSLGPQHF
CDR3 DNA: TGTGCCAGCAGTTACTCCCTAGGGCCCCAGCATTTT

clone size: many
D gene: -
V gene: TRBV10-3
J gene: TRBJ2-7
CDR3 protein: CAISESLKLAYEQYF
CDR3 DNA: TGTGCCATCAGTGAGTCCCTGAAATTGGCCTACGAGCAGTACTTC

clone size: -
D gene: TRBD1
V gene: TRBV7-9
J gene: TRBJ2-7
CDR3 protein: CASSLGTGAAYEQYF
CDR3 DNA: TGTGCCAGCAGCTTAGGGACAGGGGCGGCCTACGAGCAGTACTTC

clone size: many
D gene: -
V gene: TRBV25-1
J gene: TRBJ2-5
CDR3 protein: CASSEGAEETQYF
CDR3 DNA: TGTGCCAGCAGTGAGGGGGCTGAAGAGACCCAGTACTTC

clone size: -
D gene: TRBD1
V gene: TRBV24-1
J gene: TRBJ2-7
CDR3 protein: CATSVGTGDYEQYF
CDR3 DNA: TGTGCCACCAGTGTCGGGACAGGGGACTACGAGCAGTACTTC

clone size: -
D gene: -
V gene: TRBV11-1
J gene: TRBJ1-5
CDR3 protein: CASRGWDSNQPQHF
CDR3 DNA: TGTGCCAGCAGGGGGTGGGATAGTAATCAGCCCCAGCATTTT

clone size: -
D gene: -
V gene: TRBV6-4
J gene: TRBJ1-2
CDR3 protein: CASSDGQPRDF
CDR3 DNA: TGTGCCAGCAGTGACGGACAGCCGCGTGACTTC

clone size: many
D gene: -
V gene: TRBV10-2
J gene: TRBJ1-5
CDR3 protein: CASGATKMGNQPQHF
CDR3 DNA: TGCGCCAGCGGGGCCACGAAGATGGGCAATCAGCCCCAGCATTTT

clone size: -
D gene: TRBD2
V gene: TRBV29-1
J gene: TRBJ2-3
CDR3 protein: CSVEVVRGREVDTQYF
CDR3 DNA: TGCAGCGTTGAAGTCGTGCGGGGCCGGGAGGTTGATACGCAGTATTTT

clone size: -
D gene: -
V gene: TRBV7-2
J gene: TRBJ1-1
CDR3 protein: CASSPPWDTEAFF
CDR3 DNA: TGTGCCAGCAGCCCCCCGTGGGACACTGAAGCTTTCTTT

clone size: -
D gene: -
V gene: TRBV15
J gene: TRBJ1-4
CDR3 protein: CATSRVSGMGGDEKLFF
CDR3 DNA: TGTGCCACCAGCAGAGTTAGCGGGATGGGGGGCGATGAAAAACTGTTTTTT

clone size: -
D gene: TRBD1
V gene: TRBV7-6
J gene: TRBJ1-4
CDR3 protein: CASSPTGGLYEKLFF
CDR3 DNA: TGTGCCAGCAGCCCCACAGGGGGCCTCTATGAAAAACTGTTTTTT

clone size: -
D gene: TRBD1
V gene: TRBV24-1
J gene: TRBJ2-7
CDR3 protein: CASSDRDRGLAEQYF
CDR3 DNA: TGTGCCAGCAGTGACCGGGACAGGGGGTTGGCCGAGCAGTACTTC